These T cell receptor beta chains were read from a single sample in a study of blood T cell repertoires in COVID-19. Method: immunoSEQ multiplex PCR; TCRdb's copy keeps in-frame clones and lacks some. The sample lists a few hundred thousand clones, approximately 85% occurring once. The sample comprised PBMCs or T cells enriched from blood (not recorded which). The receptors were gathered from a man between 25 and 39 years old who had recovered from COVID-19. CDR3s include the opening cysteine and the closing phenylalanine or tryptophan. A D gene is named only where the DNA matches it firmly. Only part of the rows carry a size: once, few, many, or a class if the clone is expanded.

J | size | V | D | DNA | CDR3
TRBJ1-2 | NA | TRBV5-8 | TRBD1 | TGTGCCAGCAGCTGGGGACAGCTTAACTATGGCTACACCTTC | CASSWGQLNYGYTF
TRBJ1-1 | NA | TRBV5-6 | TRBD1 | TGTGCCAGCAGCTTGGAAGGGACAGGGGGCACAATGAACACTGAAGCTTTCTTT | CASSLEGTGGTMNTEAFF
TRBJ2-1 | NA | TRBV18 | TRBD2 | TGTGCCAGCTCACCCTCAAGAGCGGGGGGGCGTGGGAATGAGCAGTTCTTC | CASSPSRAGGRGNEQFF
TRBJ1-1 | NA | TRBV13 | NA | TGTGCCAGCAGCTTAGTCCAGAACACTGAAGCTTTCTTT | CASSLVQNTEAFF
TRBJ2-5 | NA | TRBV5-1 | NA | TGCGCCAGCAGCTTGACTCCCTCCCTAGCGCACCAAGAGACCCAGTACTTC | CASSLTPSLAHQETQYF
TRBJ2-7 | NA | TRBV19 | TRBD2 | TGTGCCAGTAGTAGAGGACTAGCGGACTCCTACGAGCAGTACTTC | CASSRGLADSYEQYF
TRBJ1-2 | NA | TRBV10-3 | NA | TGTGCCATCAGTGTGGCGGGGGGTGGCTATGGCTACACCTTC | CAISVAGGGYGYTF
TRBJ2-5 | once | TRBV6-5 | TRBD2 | TGTGCCGGATCCGGGACTAGCGGGGGCGGGGAGACCCAGTACTTC | CAGSGTSGGGETQYF
TRBJ1-2 | once | TRBV10-3 | TRBD1 | TGTGCCATCAGTGAGGGACAGGGCCCGGGGGGCTACACCTTC | CAISEGQGPGGYTF
TRBJ1-1 | NA | TRBV6-5 | NA | TGTGCCAGCAGTTACGGGACTGGGGGGGGACGAGCTTTCTTT | CASSYGTGGGRAFF
TRBJ1-4 | few | TRBV19 | TRBD1 | TGTGCCAGCAATACAGGGGTGGATGAAAAACTGTTTTTT | CASNTGVDEKLFF
TRBJ2-7 | NA | TRBV25-1 | NA | TGTGCCAGCAGTTTGGCGGGGACCTACGAGCAGTACTTC | CASSLAGTYEQYF
TRBJ1-1 | NA | TRBV11-2 | NA | TGTGCCAGCAGCTTATTTTCGGGCACTGAAGCTTTCTTT | CASSLFSGTEAFF
TRBJ2-7 | NA | TRBV10-2 | TRBD2 | TGCGCCAGCAGTGAGTCGGGGGCGGGGGGGCGTTACGAGCAGTACTTC | CASSESGAGGRYEQYF
TRBJ2-5 | NA | TRBV27 | TRBD2 | TGTGCCAGCAGTTATAGCGGGGGCCCCAGGACCCAGTACTTC | CASSYSGGPRTQYF
TRBJ2-1 | NA | TRBV7-3 | TRBD2 | TGTGCCAGCAGCCCCGGGACTAGCGGGGCGGAAAGCTCCTACAATGAGCAGTTCTTC | CASSPGTSGAESSYNEQFF
TRBJ2-2 | few | TRBV7-3 | NA | TGTGCCAGCGGGGTAGGGGTCACCGGGGAGCTGTTTTTT | CASGVGVTGELFF
TRBJ1-1 | NA | TRBV7-2 | TRBD1 | TGTGCCAGCAGCTGGCAGACCGGGACAGGGGGCACTGAAGCTTTCTTT | CASSWQTGTGGTEAFF
TRBJ1-1 | NA | TRBV5-1 | TRBD1 | TGCGCCAGCAGCTTCGGACAGGGAATTCCCTCCTTTTTGAACACTGAAGCTTTCTTT | CASSFGQGIPSFLNTEAFF
TRBJ1-2 | NA | TRBV5-8 | NA | TGTGCCAGCAGCTTGGCATTTAACTATGGCTACACCTTC | CASSLAFNYGYTF
TRBJ1-1 | NA | TRBV19 | TRBD1 | TGTGCCAGTAGTATAGATCCAGGGGGCCGTTATGGGAACACTGAAGCTTTCTTT | CASSIDPGGRYGNTEAFF
TRBJ2-1 | NA | TRBV4-3 | NA | TGCGCCAGCAGCCAAGATTGGAGAGGGTTGGGAGGCAATGAGCAGTTCTTC | CASSQDWRGLGGNEQFF
TRBJ1-6 | few | TRBV6-6 | NA | TGTGCCAGCAGAATTGACAGCTCCTATAATTCACCCCTCCACTTT | CASRIDSSYNSPLHF
TRBJ1-1 | NA | TRBV5-8 | TRBD1 | TGTGCCAGCAGCAAGTCACAGGGGTATGTTGAAGCTTTCTTT | CASSKSQGYVEAFF
TRBJ1-2 | NA | TRBV20-1 | NA | TGCAGTGCTAGCTATTACTATGGCTACACCTTC | CSASYYYGYTF
TRBJ1-2 | NA | TRBV7-2 | NA | TGTGCCAGCAGCTTAGACGGGTGGGGCTACACCTTC | CASSLDGWGYTF
TRBJ2-2 | NA | TRBV27 | TRBD2 | TGTGCCAGCAGTTTCGGGCTAGCGGGGGTCACCGGGGAGCTGTTTTTT | CASSFGLAGVTGELFF
TRBJ1-1 | NA | TRBV6-5 | TRBD1 | TGTGCCAGCAGTCGGACAGGCCTCTCTAACACTGAAGCTTTCTTT | CASSRTGLSNTEAFF
TRBJ2-2 | NA | TRBV5-1 | NA | TGCGCCAGCAGCTTGTTAGCGAACACCGGGGAGCTGTTTTTT | CASSLLANTGELFF
TRBJ2-7 | NA | TRBV19 | NA | TGTGCCAGTGGGGACACCGAAAGTTACGAGCAGTACTTC | CASGDTESYEQYF
TRBJ1-5 | NA | TRBV7-2 | NA | TGTGCCAGCAGCCAAACTCAGGGACAAGGAGCCCAGCATTTT | CASSQTQGQGAQHF
TRBJ1-1 | NA | TRBV30 | NA | TGTGCCTGGTCCCAACGGGTGGACACTGAAGCTTTCTTT | CAWSQRVDTEAFF
TRBJ2-7 | NA | TRBV19 | TRBD2 | TGTGCCAGTAGTGTAAGCGGGGCCGACTACGAGCAGTACTTC | CASSVSGADYEQYF
TRBJ1-2 | NA | TRBV7-9 | TRBD1 | TGTGCCAGCAGCAAGACAGGGGGTGCGTCTGGCTACACCTTC | CASSKTGGASGYTF
TRBJ1-2 | NA | TRBV6-2/TRBV6-3 | TRBD1 | TGTGCCAGCAGTTTGACAGGGAATCGGGGCTACACCTTC | CASSLTGNRGYTF
TRBJ1-2 | once | TRBV3-1/TRBV3-2 | TRBD1 | TGTGCCAGCAGCCAAGATTTAAAGGGGGCGCAGGGCTACACCTTC | CASSQDLKGAQGYTF
TRBJ2-2 | few | TRBV29-1 | TRBD2 | TGCAGCGTCGAGAGAGCGGGGAGGTCCGGGGAGCTGTTTTTT | CSVERAGRSGELFF
TRBJ1-1 | NA | TRBV7-3 | NA | TGTGCCAGCAGGTCGAGACAGAACACTGAAGCTTTCTTT | CASRSRQNTEAFF
TRBJ1-2 | NA | TRBV6-5 | NA | TGTGCCAGCTGCGTGCCAGGGTATGGCTACACCTTC | CASCVPGYGYTF
TRBJ2-1 | NA | TRBV7-9 | NA | TGTGCCAGCAGCGGCATCCGTGGGGGCTTCGGTGAGCAGTTCTTC | CASSGIRGGFGEQFF
TRBJ1-1 | NA | TRBV6-2/TRBV6-3 | TRBD1 | TGTGCCAGCAGTTACCGGACAGGGGACCCGAACACTGAAGCTTTCTTT | CASSYRTGDPNTEAFF
TRBJ2-7 | NA | TRBV6-5 | NA | TGTGCCAGCAGGGCGGACAGCTCCCCCGAGCAGTACTTC | CASRADSSPEQYF
TRBJ1-6 | few | TRBV30 | NA | TGTGCCTGGAGTGTACTTCAGGGGAATAATTCACCCCTCCACTTT | CAWSVLQGNNSPLHF
TRBJ1-1 | NA | TRBV5-1 | TRBD1 | TGCGCCAGCAGCCAAACCGGGACAGCGAACACTGAAGCTTTCTTT | CASSQTGTANTEAFF
TRBJ2-5 | NA | TRBV4-3 | NA | TGCGCCAGCAGCCAAGAAGTAGGGGGGACCCAGTACTTC | CASSQEVGGTQYF
TRBJ1-1 | NA | TRBV7-3 | NA | TGTGCCAGCAGCTTGCAGGGACAGAACACTGAAGCTTTCTTT | CASSLQGQNTEAFF
TRBJ1-1 | NA | TRBV5-6 | NA | TGTGCCAGCAGCTTGGTTGGGGGGATGAACACTGAAGCTTTCTTT | CASSLVGGMNTEAFF
TRBJ1-2 | NA | TRBV5-5 | TRBD1 | TGTGCCAGCAGCGCGAAGACAGGGTCCTATGGCTACACCTTC | CASSAKTGSYGYTF
TRBJ2-2 | NA | TRBV14 | NA | TGTGCCAGCAGCCAAGCTATCGGACGGGGCACCGGGGAGCTGTTTTTT | CASSQAIGRGTGELFF
TRBJ2-7 | NA | TRBV5-1 | NA | TGCGCCAGCAGCCCCGGGCGGGACAGCCAGGATTTTTACGAGCAGTACTTC | CASSPGRDSQDFYEQYF
TRBJ2-5 | NA | TRBV30 | TRBD2 | TGTGCCTGGAGTGTAGGAGCGGGGGTCCAAGAGACCCAGTACTTC | CAWSVGAGVQETQYF